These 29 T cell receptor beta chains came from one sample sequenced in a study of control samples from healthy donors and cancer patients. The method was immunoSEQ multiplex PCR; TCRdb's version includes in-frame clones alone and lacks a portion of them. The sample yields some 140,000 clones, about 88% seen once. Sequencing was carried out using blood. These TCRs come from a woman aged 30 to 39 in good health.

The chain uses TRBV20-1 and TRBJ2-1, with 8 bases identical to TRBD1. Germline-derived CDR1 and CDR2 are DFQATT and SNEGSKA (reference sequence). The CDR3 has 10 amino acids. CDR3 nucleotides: TGCAGGGTGACAGGGGTTGAGCAGTTCTTC. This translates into CRVTGVEQFF.

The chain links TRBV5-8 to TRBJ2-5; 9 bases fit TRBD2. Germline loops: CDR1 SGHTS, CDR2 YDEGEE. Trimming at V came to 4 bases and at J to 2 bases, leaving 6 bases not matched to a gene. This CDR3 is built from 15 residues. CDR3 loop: CASSRERGVQETQYF. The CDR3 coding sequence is TGTGCCAGCAGCCGCGAGCGGGGGGTGCAAGAGACCCAGTACTTC.

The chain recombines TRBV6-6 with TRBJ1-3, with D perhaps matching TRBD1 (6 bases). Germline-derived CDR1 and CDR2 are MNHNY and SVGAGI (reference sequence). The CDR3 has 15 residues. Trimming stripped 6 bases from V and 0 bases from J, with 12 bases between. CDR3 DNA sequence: TGTGCCAGCAGGCCTACAGGGAACTCTGGAAACACCATATATTTT. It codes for CASRPTGNSGNTIYF.

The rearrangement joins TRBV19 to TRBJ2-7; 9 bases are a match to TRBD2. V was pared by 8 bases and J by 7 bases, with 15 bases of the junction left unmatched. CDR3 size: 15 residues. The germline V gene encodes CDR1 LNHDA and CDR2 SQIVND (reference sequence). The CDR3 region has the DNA TGTGCCAGTTCCCCTTGGGCGGGAGGGCCGAGTGAGCAGTACTTC. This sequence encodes CASSPWAGGPSEQYF.

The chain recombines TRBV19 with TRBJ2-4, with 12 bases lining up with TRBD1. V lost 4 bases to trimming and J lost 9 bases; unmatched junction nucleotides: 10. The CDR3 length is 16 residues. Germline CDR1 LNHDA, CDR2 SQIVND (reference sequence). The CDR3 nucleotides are TGTGCCAGTAGTACTCTCCCGGGACAGGGGGCGGGCATTCAGTACTTC. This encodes CASSTLPGQGAGIQYF.

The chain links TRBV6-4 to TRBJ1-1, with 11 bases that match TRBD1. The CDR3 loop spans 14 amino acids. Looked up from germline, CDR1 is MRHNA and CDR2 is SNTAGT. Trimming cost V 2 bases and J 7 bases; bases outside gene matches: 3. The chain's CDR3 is CASSDGTGGGEAFF. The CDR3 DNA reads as TGTGCCAGCAGTGACGGGACAGGGGGTGGTGAAGCTTTCTTT.

The CDR3 DNA sequence: TGTGCCAGCAGTCTTGACAGGGGGCCGGGGAATCAGCCCCAGCATTTT. It encodes CASSLDRGPGNQPQHF. The rearrangement joins TRBV6-2 or TRBV6-3 to TRBJ1-5; 10 bases line up with TRBD1. Germline CDR1 reads MNHEY; CDR2 reads SVGEGT. The CDR3 contains 16 residues. V lost 5 bases, J lost 4 bases, and 8 bases stayed unmatched.

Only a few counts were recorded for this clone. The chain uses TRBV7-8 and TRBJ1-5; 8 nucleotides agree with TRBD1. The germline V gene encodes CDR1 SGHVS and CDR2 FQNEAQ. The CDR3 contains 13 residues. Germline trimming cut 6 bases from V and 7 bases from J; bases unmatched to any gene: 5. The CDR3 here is CASSVDRGQPQHF. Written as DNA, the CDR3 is TGTGCCAGCAGTGTAGACAGGGGCCAGCCCCAGCATTTT.

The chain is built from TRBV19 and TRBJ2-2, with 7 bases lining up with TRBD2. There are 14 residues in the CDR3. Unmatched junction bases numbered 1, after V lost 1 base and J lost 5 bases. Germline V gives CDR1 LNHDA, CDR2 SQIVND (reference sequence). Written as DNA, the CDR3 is TGTGCCAGTAGTATAGTCGGGGGGACCGGGGAGCTGTTTTTT. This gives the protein CASSIVGGTGELFF. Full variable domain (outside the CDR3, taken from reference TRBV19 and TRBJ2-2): DGGITQSPKYLFRKEGQNVTLSCEQNLNHDAMYWYRQDPGQGLRLIYYSQIVNDFQKGDIAEGYSVSREKKESFPLTVTSAQKNPTAFYLCASSIVGGTGELFFGEGSRLTVL.

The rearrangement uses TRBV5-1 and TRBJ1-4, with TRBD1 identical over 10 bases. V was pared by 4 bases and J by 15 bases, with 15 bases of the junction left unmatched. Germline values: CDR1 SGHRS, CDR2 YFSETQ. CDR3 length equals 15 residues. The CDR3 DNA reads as TGCGCCAGCAGCGTGTCTGGGACAGGGGCCGATTCAGTGTTTTTT. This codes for CASSVSGTGADSVFF.

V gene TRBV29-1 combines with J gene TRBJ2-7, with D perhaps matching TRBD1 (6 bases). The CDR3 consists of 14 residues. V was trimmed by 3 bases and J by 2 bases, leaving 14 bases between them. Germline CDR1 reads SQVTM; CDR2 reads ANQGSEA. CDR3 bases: TGCAGCGTTGATTTCGGGACATACCCCTACGAGCAGTACTTC. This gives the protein CSVDFGTYPYEQYF.

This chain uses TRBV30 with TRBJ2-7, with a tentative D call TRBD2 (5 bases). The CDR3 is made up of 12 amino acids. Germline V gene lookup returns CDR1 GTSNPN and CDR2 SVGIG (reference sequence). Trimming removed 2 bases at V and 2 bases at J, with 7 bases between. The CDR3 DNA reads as TGTGCCTGGAGTCCGGGGACCTACGAGCAGTACTTC. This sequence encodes CAWSPGTYEQYF.

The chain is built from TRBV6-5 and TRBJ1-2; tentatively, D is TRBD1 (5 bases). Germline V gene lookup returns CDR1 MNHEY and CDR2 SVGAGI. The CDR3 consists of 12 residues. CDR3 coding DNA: TGTGCACCCCGGGGCCCCAACTATGGCTACACCTTC. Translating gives CAPRGPNYGYTF.

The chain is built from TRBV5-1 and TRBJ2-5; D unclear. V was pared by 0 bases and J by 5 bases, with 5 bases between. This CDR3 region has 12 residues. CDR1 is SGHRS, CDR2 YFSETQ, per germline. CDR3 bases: TGCGCCAGCAGCTTGGTTTGGGAGACCCAGTACTTC. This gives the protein CASSLVWETQYF.

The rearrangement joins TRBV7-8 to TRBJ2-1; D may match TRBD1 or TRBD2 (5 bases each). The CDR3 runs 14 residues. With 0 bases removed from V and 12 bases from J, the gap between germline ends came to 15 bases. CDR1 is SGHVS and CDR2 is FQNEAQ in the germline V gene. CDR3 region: CASSLAGPSHVQFF. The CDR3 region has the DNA TGTGCCAGCAGCTTAGCGGGACCCTCGCATGTGCAGTTCTTC.

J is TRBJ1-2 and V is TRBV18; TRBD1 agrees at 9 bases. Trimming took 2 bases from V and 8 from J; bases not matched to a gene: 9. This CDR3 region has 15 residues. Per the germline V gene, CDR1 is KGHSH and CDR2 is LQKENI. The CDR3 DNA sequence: TGTGCCAGCTCACCAAATCCAAGGACAGGGGACGGCTACACCTTC. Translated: CASSPNPRTGDGYTF.

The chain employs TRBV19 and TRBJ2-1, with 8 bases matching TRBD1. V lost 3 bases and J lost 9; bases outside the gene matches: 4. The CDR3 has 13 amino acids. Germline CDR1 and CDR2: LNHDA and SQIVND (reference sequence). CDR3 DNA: TGTGCCAGTAGTATGACAGGGGAGAGTGAGCAGTTCTTC. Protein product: CASSMTGESEQFF.

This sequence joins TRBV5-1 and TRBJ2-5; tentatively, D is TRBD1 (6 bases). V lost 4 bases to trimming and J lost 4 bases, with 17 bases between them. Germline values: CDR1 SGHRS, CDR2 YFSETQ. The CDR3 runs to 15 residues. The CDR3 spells CASSGGTGRVETQYF. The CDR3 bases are TGCGCCAGCAGCGGAGGAACAGGGCGAGTAGAGACCCAGTACTTC.

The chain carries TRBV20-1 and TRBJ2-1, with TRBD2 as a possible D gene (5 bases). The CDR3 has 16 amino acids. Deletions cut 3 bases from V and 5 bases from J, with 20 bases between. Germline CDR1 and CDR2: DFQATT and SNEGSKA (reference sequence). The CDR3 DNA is TGCAGTGCTAGTTTGTACCGAGGGCTAGTCGACAATGAGCAGTTCTTC. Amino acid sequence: CSASLYRGLVDNEQFF.

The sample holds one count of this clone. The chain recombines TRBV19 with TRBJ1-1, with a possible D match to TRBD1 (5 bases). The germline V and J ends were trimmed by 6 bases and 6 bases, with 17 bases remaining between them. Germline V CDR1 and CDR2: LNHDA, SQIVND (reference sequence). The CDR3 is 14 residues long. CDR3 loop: CASRDLRGVAEAFF. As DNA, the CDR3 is TGTGCCAGTAGGGACCTTCGGGGGGTCGCTGAAGCTTTCTTT.

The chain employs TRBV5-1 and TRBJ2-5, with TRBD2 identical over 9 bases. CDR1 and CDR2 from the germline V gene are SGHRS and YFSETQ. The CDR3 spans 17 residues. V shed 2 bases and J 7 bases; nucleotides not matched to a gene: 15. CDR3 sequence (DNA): TGCGCCAGCAGCTTCTTAGGTGGCGGGAGGGAGCTCCGGACCCAGTACTTC. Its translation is CASSFLGGGRELRTQYF. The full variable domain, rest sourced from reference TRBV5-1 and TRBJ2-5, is KAGVTQTPRYLIKTRGQQVTLSCSPISGHRSVSWYQQTPGQGLQFLFEYFSETQRNKGNFPGRFSGRQFSNSRSEMNVSTLELGDSALYLCASSFLGGGRELRTQYFGPGTRLLVL.

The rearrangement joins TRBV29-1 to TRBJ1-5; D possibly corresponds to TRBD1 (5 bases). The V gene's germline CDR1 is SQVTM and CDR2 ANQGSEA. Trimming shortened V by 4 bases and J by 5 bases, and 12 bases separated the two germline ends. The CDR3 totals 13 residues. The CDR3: CSVVEQADQPQHF. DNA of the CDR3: TGCAGCGTTGTGGAACAGGCTGATCAGCCCCAGCATTTT.

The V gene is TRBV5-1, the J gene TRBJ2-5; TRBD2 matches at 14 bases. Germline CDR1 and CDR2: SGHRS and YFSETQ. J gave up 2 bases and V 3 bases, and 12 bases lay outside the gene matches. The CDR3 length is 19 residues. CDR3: CASSSLPTSGRALQETQYF. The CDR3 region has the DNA TGCGCCAGCAGCTCCCTACCGACTAGCGGGAGGGCCCTACAAGAGACCCAGTACTTC.

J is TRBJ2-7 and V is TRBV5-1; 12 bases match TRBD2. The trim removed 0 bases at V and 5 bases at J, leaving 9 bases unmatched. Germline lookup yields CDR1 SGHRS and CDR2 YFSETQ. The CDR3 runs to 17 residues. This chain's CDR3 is CASSLGLAGGPQDEQYF. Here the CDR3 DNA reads TGCGCCAGCAGCTTGGGTCTAGCGGGAGGGCCGCAAGACGAGCAGTACTTC.

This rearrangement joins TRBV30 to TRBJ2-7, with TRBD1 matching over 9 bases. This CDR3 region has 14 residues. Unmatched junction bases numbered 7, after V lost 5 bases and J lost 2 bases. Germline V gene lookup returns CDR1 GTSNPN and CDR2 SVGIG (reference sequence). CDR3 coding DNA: TGTGCCTGGCCCCCCGGGACAGGGCCCTACGAGCAGTACTTC. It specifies CAWPPGTGPYEQYF.

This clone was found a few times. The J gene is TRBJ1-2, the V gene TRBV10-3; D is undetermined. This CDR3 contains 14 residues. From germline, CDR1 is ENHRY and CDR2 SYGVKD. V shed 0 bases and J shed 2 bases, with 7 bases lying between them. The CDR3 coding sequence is TGTGCCATCAGTGAGTCCGGGGTCAACTATGGCTACACCTTC. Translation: CAISESGVNYGYTF.

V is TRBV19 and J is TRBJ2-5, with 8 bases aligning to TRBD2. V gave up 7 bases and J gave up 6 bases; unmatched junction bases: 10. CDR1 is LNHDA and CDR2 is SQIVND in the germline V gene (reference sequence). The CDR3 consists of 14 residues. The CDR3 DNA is TGTGCCAGTAACTCCGGGGGGGGCGCTAAGACCCAGTACTTC. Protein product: CASNSGGGAKTQYF. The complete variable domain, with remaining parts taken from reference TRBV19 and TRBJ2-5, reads DGGITQSPKYLFRKEGQNVTLSCEQNLNHDAMYWYRQDPGQGLRLIYYSQIVNDFQKGDIAEGYSVSREKKESFPLTVTSAQKNPTAFYLCASNSGGGAKTQYFGPGTRLLVL.

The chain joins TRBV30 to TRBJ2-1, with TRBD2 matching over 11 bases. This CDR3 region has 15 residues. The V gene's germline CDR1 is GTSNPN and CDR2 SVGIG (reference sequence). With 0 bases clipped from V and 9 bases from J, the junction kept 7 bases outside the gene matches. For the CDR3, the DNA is TGTGCCTGGAGTGTACTAGCGGGAGTATCCAGTGAGCAGTTCTTC. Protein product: CAWSVLAGVSSEQFF.

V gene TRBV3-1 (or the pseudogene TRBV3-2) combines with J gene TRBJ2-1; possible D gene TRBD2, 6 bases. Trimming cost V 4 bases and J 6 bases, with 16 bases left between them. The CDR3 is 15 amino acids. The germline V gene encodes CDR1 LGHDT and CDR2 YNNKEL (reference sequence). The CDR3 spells CASSLGASVFNEQFF. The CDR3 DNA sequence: TGTGCCAGCAGCCTAGGGGCTAGCGTTTTCAATGAGCAGTTCTTC.